This T cell receptor (beta chain) was obtained from a study of CD8 T cells in ankylosing spondylitis. Regarding the study as a whole: Ankylosing spondylitis blood appeared to be characterized by a TCR beta motif of 8 or 9 highly homologous variants. As reported, disease-linked clones showed significant enrichment in matched ankylosing spondylitis synovial fluid.

Concerning this clonotype itself: Its matching antigen is unknown. This may stem from a read error, because a much larger clone lies one nucleotide away.

The CDR3 runs 14 residues. Germline trimming cut 5 bases from V and 5 bases from J; bases unmatched to any gene: 7. The germline gives CDR1 SGHTA, CDR2 FQGNSA. Making the TCR beta libraries involved quantitative 5'-RACE with molecular barcodes. MiXCR, run by TCRdb on the 5' RACE reads, gives a single entry per CDR3 protein. The table includes some 800,000 distinct CDR3 sequences, roughly 12% detected once. This TCR came from a male donor with ankylosing spondylitis. The chain combines TRBV7-2 with TRBJ1-2; 8 bases are shared with TRBD1. The sequenced sample consisted of blood, either unsorted or a sorted T cell fraction (not recorded which). The CDR3 DNA follows: TGTGCCAGCAGCCGAGAGACAGGGGTTTATGGCTACACCTTC. Translated, it gives CASSRETGVYGYTF.